This record looks at one T cell receptor beta chain sequence and its context. What it recognizes is unknown. V was trimmed by 1 base and J by 4 bases, leaving 10 bases between them. This CDR3 region has 14 residues. Per the germline V gene, CDR1 is SGHRS and CDR2 is YFSETQ. The data were obtained in a study of cytomegalovirus exposure and HLA in healthy donors. Overall study context: Prior work identified some 120 million unique TCR beta sequences in 150 million to 200 million T cells.

Study observations and caveats: Differences between HLA loci emerged in a later analysis of TCR association rates, with DRB1 most and HLA-C fewest. With later analysis, a missense DCLRE1C variant became linked to TCR beta V- and J-gene trimming.

PCR used 60 Vbeta primers and 13 Jbeta primers. Data came from immunoSEQ multiplex PCR; TCRdb stores just in-frame clones and leaves some out. The table records 100,000 to 150,000 clones, 8% to 11% of them present only once. The receptor's source is a woman aged 18-29 years in good health and CMV-seropositive. This chain joins TRBV5-1 and TRBJ2-3; no reliable D call. Sequencing was performed on PBMCs. The CDR3 region is CASSLRGPADTQYF. CDR3 in DNA: TGCGCCAGCAGCTTGAGAGGCCCCGCAGATACGCAGTATTTT. Full variable domain (rest looked up from reference TRBV5-1 and TRBJ2-3): KAGVTQTPRYLIKTRGQQVTLSCSPISGHRSVSWYQQTPGQGLQFLFEYFSETQRNKGNFPGRFSGRQFSNSRSEMNVSTLELGDSALYLCASSLRGPADTQYFGPGTRLTVL.